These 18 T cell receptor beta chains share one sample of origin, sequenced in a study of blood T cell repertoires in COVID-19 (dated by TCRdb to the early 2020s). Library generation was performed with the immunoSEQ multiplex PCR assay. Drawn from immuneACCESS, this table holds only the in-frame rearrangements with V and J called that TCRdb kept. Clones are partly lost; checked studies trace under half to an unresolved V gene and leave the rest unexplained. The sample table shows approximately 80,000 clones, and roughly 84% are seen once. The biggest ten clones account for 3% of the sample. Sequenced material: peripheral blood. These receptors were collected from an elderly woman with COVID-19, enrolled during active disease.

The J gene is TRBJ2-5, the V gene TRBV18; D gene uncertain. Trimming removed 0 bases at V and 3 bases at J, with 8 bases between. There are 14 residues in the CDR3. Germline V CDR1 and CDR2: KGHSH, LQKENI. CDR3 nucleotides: TGTGCCAGCTCACCACCAACAGCAGAAGAGACCCAGTACTTC. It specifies CASSPPTAEETQYF. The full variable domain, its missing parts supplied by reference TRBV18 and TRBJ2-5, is NAGVMQNPRHLVRRRGQEARLRCSPMKGHSHVYWYRQLPEEGLKFMVYLQKENIIDESGMPKERFSAEFPKEGPSILRIQQVVRGDSAAYFCASSPPTAEETQYFGPGTRLLVL.

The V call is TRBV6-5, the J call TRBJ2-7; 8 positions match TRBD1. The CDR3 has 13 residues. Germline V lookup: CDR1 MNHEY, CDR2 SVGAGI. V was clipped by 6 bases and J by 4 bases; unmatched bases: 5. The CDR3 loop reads CASSRDRGYEQYF. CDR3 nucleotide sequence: TGTGCCAGCAGCCGCGACAGGGGTTACGAGCAGTACTTC.

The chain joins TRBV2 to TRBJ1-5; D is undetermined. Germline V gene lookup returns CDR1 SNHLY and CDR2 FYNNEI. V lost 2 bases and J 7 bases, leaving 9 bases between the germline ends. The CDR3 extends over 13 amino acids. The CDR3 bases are TGTGCCAGCAGTGAAAGAGAGGAGCAGCCCCAGCATTTT. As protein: CASSEREEQPQHF.

For the CDR3, the DNA is TGCGCCAGCAGCCTCCCGGGACAGGGGAACTATGGCTACACCTTC. This codes for CASSLPGQGNYGYTF. The genes are TRBV4-1 and TRBJ1-2; 10 positions match TRBD1. The J segment lost 2 bases and the V segment lost 4 bases, leaving 4 bases of the junction unmatched. Germline CDR1 MGHRA, CDR2 YSYEKL. The CDR3 spans 15 residues.

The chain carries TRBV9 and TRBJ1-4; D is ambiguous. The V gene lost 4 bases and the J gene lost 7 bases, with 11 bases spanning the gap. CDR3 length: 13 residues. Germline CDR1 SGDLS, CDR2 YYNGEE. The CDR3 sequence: CASSPLPSEKLFF. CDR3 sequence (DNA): TGTGCCAGCAGCCCCCTCCCGAGTGAAAAACTGTTTTTT.

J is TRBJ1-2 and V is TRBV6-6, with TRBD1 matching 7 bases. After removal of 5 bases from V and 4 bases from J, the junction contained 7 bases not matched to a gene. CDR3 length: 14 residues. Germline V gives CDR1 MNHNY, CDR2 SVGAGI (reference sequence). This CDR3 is CASSDLGQTYGYTF. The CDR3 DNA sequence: TGTGCCAGCAGTGACTTGGGACAGACCTATGGCTACACCTTC.

CDR3 protein: CASSETITDTQYF. The CDR3 DNA sequence: TGTGCCAGCAGTGAGACAATCACAGATACGCAGTATTTT. The chain employs TRBV2 and TRBJ2-3, with D uncertain. The CDR3 consists of 13 residues. Germline-derived CDR1 and CDR2 are SNHLY and FYNNEI. Trimming took 3 bases from V and 2 from J, leaving 6 bases between them.

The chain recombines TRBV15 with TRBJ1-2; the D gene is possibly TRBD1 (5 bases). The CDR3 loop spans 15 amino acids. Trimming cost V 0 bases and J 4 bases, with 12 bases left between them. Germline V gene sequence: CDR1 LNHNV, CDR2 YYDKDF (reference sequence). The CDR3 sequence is CATSRDLAGGYGYTF. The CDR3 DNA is TGTGCCACCAGCAGAGATTTAGCGGGGGGCTATGGCTACACCTTC.

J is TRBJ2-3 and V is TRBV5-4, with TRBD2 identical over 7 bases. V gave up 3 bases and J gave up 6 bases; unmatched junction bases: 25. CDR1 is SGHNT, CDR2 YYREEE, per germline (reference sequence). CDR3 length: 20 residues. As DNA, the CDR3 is TGTGCCAGCAGCTCCCCCGGGGGGTCCAGTGACCGGCCCGGGATGGATACGCAGTATTTT. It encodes CASSSPGGSSDRPGMDTQYF.

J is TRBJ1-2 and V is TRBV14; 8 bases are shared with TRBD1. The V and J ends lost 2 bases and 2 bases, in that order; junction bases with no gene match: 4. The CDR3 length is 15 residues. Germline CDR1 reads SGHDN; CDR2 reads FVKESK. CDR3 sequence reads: CASSQTRDRNYGYTF. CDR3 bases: TGTGCCAGCAGCCAAACCCGGGACAGGAACTATGGCTACACCTTC. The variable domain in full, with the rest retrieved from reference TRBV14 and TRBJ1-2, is EAGVTQFPSHSVIEKGQTVTLRCDPISGHDNLYWYRRVMGKEIKFLLHFVKESKQDESGMPNNRFLAERTGGTYSTLKVQPAELEDSGVYFCASSQTRDRNYGYTFGSGTRLTVV.

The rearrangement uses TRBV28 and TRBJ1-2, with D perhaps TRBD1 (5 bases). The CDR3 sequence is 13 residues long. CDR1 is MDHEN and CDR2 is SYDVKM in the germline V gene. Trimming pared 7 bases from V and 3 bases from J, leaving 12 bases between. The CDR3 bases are TGTGCCAGCAACCCACCGGGGGACTATGGCTACACCTTC. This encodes CASNPPGDYGYTF.

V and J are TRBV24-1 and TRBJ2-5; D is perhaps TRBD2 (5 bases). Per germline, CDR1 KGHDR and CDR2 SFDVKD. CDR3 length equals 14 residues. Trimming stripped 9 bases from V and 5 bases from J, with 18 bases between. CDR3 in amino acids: CATGTTGGSETQYF. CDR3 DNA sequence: TGTGCCACCGGAACGACGGGCGGGTCGGAGACCCAGTACTTC.

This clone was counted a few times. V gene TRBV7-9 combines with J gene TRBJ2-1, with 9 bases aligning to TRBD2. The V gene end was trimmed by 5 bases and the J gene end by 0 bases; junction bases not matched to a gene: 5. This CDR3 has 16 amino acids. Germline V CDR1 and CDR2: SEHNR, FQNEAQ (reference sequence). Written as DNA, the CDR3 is TGTGCCAGCAGCGATAGCGGGGGTAGCTCCTACAATGAGCAGTTCTTC. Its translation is CASSDSGGSSYNEQFF.

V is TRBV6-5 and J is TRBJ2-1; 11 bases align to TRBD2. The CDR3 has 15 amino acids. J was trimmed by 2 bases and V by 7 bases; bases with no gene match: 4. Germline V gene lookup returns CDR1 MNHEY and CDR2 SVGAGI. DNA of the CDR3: TGTGCCAGCAAATTAGCGGGAGGGCCCTACAATGAGCAGTTCTTC. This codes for CASKLAGGPYNEQFF.

This CDR3 is CASSGGGPQHF. CDR3 in DNA: TGTGCCAGCAGCGGGGGGGGGCCCCAGCATTTT. This rearrangement joins TRBV7-9 to TRBJ1-5; D is perhaps TRBD1 (5 bases). Trimming shortened V by 5 bases and J by 9 bases, and 8 bases separated the two germline ends. The CDR3 totals 11 residues. Germline CDR1 SEHNR, CDR2 FQNEAQ (reference sequence).

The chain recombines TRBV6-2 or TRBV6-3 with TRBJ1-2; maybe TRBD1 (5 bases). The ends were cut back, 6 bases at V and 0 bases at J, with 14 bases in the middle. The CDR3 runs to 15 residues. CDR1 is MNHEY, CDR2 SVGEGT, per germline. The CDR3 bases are TGTGCCAGCAGCACCTGGACACCACCTAACTATGGCTACACCTTC. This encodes CASSTWTPPNYGYTF.

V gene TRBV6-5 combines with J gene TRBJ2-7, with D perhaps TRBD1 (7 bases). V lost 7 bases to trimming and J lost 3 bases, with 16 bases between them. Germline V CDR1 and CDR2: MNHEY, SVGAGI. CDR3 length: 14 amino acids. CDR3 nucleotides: TGTGCCAGCAACACGGGGGACAGTCTCTACGAGCAGTACTTC. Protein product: CASNTGDSLYEQYF.

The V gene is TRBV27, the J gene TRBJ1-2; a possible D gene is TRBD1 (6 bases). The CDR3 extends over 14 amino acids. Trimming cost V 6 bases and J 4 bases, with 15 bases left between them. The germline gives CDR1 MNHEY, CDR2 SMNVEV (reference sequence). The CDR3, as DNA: TGTGCCAGCAGAGAGGTGGGCAGGGGCTATGGCTACACCTTC. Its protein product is CASREVGRGYGYTF.